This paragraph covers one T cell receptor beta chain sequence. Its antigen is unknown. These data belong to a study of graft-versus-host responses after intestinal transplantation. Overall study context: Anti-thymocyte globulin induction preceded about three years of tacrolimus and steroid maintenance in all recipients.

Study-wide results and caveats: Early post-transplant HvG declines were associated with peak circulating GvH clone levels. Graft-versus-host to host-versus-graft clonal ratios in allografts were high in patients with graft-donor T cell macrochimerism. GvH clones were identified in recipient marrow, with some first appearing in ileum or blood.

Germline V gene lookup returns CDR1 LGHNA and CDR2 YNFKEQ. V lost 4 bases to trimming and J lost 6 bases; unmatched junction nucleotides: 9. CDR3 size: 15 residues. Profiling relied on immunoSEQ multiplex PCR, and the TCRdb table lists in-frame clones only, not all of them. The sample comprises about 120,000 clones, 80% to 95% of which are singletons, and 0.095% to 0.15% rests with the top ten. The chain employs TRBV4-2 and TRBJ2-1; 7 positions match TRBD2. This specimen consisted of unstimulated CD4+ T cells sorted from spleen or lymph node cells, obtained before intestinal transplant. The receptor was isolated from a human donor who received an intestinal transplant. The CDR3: CASSPLGEGRNEQFF. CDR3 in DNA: TGTGCCAGCAGCCCCTTGGGGGAGGGCCGCAATGAGCAGTTCTTC.